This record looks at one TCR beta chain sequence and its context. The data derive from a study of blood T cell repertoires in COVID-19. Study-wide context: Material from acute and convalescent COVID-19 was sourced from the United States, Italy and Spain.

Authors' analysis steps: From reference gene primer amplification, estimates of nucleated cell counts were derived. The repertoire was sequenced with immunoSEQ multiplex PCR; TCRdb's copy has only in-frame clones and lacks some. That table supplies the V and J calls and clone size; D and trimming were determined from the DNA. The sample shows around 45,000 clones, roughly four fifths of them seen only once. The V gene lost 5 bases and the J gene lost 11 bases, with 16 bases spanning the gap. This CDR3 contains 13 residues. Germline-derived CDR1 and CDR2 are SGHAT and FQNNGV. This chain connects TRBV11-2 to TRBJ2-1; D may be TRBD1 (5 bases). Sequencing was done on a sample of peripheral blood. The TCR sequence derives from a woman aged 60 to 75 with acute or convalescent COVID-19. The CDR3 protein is CASSPRTPGQQFF. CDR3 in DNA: TGTGCCAGCAGCCCACGGACACCCGGCCAGCAGTTCTTC.